This entry is about one T cell receptor (beta chain). Germline assignment: CDR1 SQVTM and CDR2 ANQGSEA. The CDR3 has 13 amino acids. V lost 3 bases to trimming and J lost 4 bases; unmatched junction nucleotides: 5. The sample is drawn from a study of blood T cell repertoires in COVID-19. Study overall: The analysed material was cDNA or gDNA that came from T cells, B-cell-depleted T cells, or PBMCs.

The table came from immunoSEQ multiplex PCR; TCRdb's copy has only in-frame clones and leaves some out. The repertoire has approximately 96,000 clones, 90% of them found once; the top ten carry about 1.8%. This TCR was sampled from a man aged 55 to 70 with acute or convalescent COVID-19. Sequenced input: peripheral blood. The chain is built from TRBV29-1 and TRBJ1-2, with TRBD1 matching over 7 bases. CDR3 residues: CSVESGDSYGYTF. Here the CDR3 DNA reads TGCAGCGTTGAGTCCGGGGACAGCTATGGCTACACCTTC.